The next 3 T cell receptor beta chains were all read from a single sample in a study of CD8+ T cells in alopecia areata. Reverse transcription of extracted RNA yielded cDNA, which provided the sequencing template. Clones were sequenced by immunoSEQ multiplex PCR, and TCRdb holds only the in-frame ones, with some missing. The table includes under 200,000 clones, around 60% detected once. The treatment was: oral pan-JAK inhibitor, 5-10 mg twice daily. Sequenced here: CD4+ T cells sorted from blood, sampled at week 24, from a patient treated with tofacitinib. These receptors originate from a human donor with alopecia areata.

The chain couples TRBV29-1 to TRBJ2-5, with D unclear. CDR1 and CDR2 from the germline V gene are SQVTM and ANQGSEA. This CDR3 region has 14 residues. V gave up 4 bases and J gave up 4 bases, with 16 bases separating them. The CDR3: CSVVGNQRAETQYF. Written as DNA, the CDR3 is TGCAGCGTTGTTGGTAATCAAAGGGCAGAGACCCAGTACTTC.

The J gene is TRBJ1-5, the V gene TRBV15; no definite D call. The CDR3 runs 14 residues. The germline V gene encodes CDR1 LNHNV and CDR2 YYDKDF (reference sequence). The V and J ends lost 1 base and 7 bases respectively, with 11 bases between them. The CDR3 sequence: CATSRAGPWQPQHF. The CDR3, as DNA: TGTGCCACCAGCAGAGCAGGACCATGGCAGCCCCAGCATTTT. The full variable domain, completed using reference TRBV15 and TRBJ1-5, is DAMVIQNPRYQVTQFGKPVTLSCSQTLNHNVMYWYQQKSSQAPKLLFHYYDKDFNNEADTPDNFQSRRPNTSFCFLDIRSPGLGDTAMYLCATSRAGPWQPQHFGDGTRLSIL.

The chain employs TRBV5-6 and TRBJ1-2; possible D gene TRBD1, 6 bases. The V and J ends lost 3 bases and 8 bases respectively, with 14 bases between them. CDR1 and CDR2 (germline): SGHDT, YYEEEE. This CDR3 is 13 amino acids long. CDR3 region: CASSSATGKGYTF. CDR3 sequence (DNA): TGTGCCAGCAGCTCGGCGACAGGTAAAGGCTACACCTTC. The entire variable domain, with the rest obtained from reference TRBV5-6 and TRBJ1-2, is as follows: DAGVTQSPTHLIKTRGQQVTLRCSPKSGHDTVSWYQQALGQGPQFIFQYYEEEERQRGNFPDRFSGHQFPNYSSELNVNALLLGDSALYLCASSSATGKGYTFGSGTRLTVV.